This is a list of T cell receptor beta chains from one sample in a study of cytomegalovirus exposure and HLA in healthy donors. The table came from immunoSEQ multiplex PCR; TCRdb's copy has only in-frame clones and leaves some out. Of 100,000 to 150,000 clones in the sample, roughly 69% are singletons; the top ten hold about 3%. Sequenced material: PBMCs. Receptors originate from a human donor in good health. Both conserved end residues are part of each CDR3. The order of the fields is J gene, V gene, CDR3 protein.

j_gene: TRBJ2-3
v_gene: TRBV5-1
CDR3aa: CASSSPPPGTSTDTQYF

j_gene: TRBJ2-5
v_gene: TRBV7-9
CDR3aa: CASSPDGQGAKETQYF

j_gene: TRBJ1-1
v_gene: TRBV6-1
CDR3aa: CASSDIGQGEAFF

j_gene: TRBJ1-6
v_gene: TRBV4-1
CDR3aa: CASSQVVGTGDYRPLHF

j_gene: TRBJ2-3
v_gene: TRBV5-4
CDR3aa: CASSLAGARTTDTQYF

j_gene: TRBJ1-2
v_gene: TRBV27
CDR3aa: CASSLSGGYGYTF

j_gene: TRBJ2-2
v_gene: TRBV2
CDR3aa: CASSEPVRLAGVAGELFF

j_gene: TRBJ2-7
v_gene: TRBV10-3
CDR3aa: CAISIDSGSSYEQYF

j_gene: TRBJ1-2
v_gene: TRBV4-2
CDR3aa: CASSQDYRADYGYTF

j_gene: TRBJ2-5
v_gene: TRBV7-9
CDR3aa: CSSSSPGLAGVNETQYF

j_gene: TRBJ2-2
v_gene: TRBV11-2
CDR3aa: CASSSTRGNTGELFF

j_gene: TRBJ2-1
v_gene: TRBV29-1
CDR3aa: CSVEGASGNNEQFF

j_gene: TRBJ1-2
v_gene: TRBV11-3
CDR3aa: CASSRGDYGYTF

j_gene: TRBJ1-3
v_gene: TRBV9
CDR3aa: CASSPPGVTSGNTIYF

j_gene: TRBJ1-2
v_gene: TRBV29-1
CDR3aa: CSVAGGSMNGYTF

j_gene: TRBJ2-4
v_gene: TRBV19
CDR3aa: CASSILGGDLAKNIQYF

j_gene: TRBJ2-3
v_gene: TRBV4-2
CDR3aa: CASSQVSGGATDTQYF

j_gene: TRBJ1-2
v_gene: TRBV2
CDR3aa: CASSEFIRGMGGYTF

j_gene: TRBJ1-6
v_gene: TRBV27
CDR3aa: CASSFGQGNYNSPLHF

j_gene: TRBJ2-1
v_gene: TRBV28
CDR3aa: CASIQQGSSYNEQFF

j_gene: TRBJ2-2
v_gene: TRBV9
CDR3aa: CASSISPGTGGSTGELFF

j_gene: TRBJ1-1
v_gene: TRBV19
CDR3aa: CASRRTGQVNTEAFF

j_gene: TRBJ2-1
v_gene: TRBV7-2
CDR3aa: CASSLRAGPLIVDEQFF

j_gene: TRBJ2-1
v_gene: TRBV2
CDR3aa: CASAADGNEQFF

j_gene: TRBJ2-2
v_gene: TRBV7-2
CDR3aa: CASSLFVGQGGYTGELFF

j_gene: TRBJ1-5
v_gene: TRBV4-2
CDR3aa: CASSQVGEPQHF